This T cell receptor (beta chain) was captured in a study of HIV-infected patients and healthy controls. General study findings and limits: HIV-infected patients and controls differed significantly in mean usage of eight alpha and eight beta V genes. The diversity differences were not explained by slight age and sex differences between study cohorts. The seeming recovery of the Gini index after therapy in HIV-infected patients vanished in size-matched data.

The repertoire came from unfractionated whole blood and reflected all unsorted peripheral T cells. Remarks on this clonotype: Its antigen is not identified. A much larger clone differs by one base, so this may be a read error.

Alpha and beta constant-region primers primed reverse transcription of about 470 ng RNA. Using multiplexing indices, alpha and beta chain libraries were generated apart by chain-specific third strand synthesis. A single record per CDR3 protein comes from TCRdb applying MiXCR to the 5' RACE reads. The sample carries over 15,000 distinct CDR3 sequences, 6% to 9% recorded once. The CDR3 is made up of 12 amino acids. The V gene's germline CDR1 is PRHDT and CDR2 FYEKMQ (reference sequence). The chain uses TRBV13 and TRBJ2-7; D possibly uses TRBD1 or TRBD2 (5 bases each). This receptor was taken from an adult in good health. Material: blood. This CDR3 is CASSTEGNDQYF. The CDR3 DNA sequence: TGTGCCAGCAGTACCGAGGGGAACGATCAGTACTTC.